Following are 21 T cell receptor beta chains from one sample sequenced in a study of OX40 agonist ivuxolimab in advanced cancers. Clones were read by immunoSEQ multiplex PCR, and TCRdb kept only the in-frame ones, dropping some. This table has some 55,000 clones, approximately 91% appearing once. The input for sequencing was CD4+ or CD8+ T cells sorted from blood, taken in a trial of the OX40 agonist ivuxolimab. Receptor source: an adult with an advanced solid tumor such as melanoma, head and neck, liver or kidney cancer.

V gene TRBV9 combines with J gene TRBJ1-3; D is uncertain. CDR1 and CDR2 (germline): SGDLS, YYNGEE. The CDR3 spans 15 residues. Trimming pared 0 bases from V and 0 bases from J, leaving 7 bases between. The CDR3 reads CASSVDSVSGNTIYF. As DNA, the CDR3 is TGTGCCAGCAGCGTAGACAGCGTCTCTGGAAACACCATATATTTT. The full variable domain, its missing parts supplied by reference TRBV9 and TRBJ1-3, is DSGVTQTPKHLITATGQRVTLRCSPRSGDLSVYWYQQSLDQGLQFLIQYYNGEERAKGNILERFSAQQFPDLHSELNLSSLELGDSALYFCASSVDSVSGNTIYFGEGSWLTVV.

The chain combines TRBV9 with TRBJ2-7; D is perhaps TRBD1 (6 bases). The CDR3 totals 15 residues. Trimming took off 0 bases at V and 2 bases at J, with 12 bases between the two ends. Per the germline V gene, CDR1 is SGDLS and CDR2 is YYNGEE. The CDR3 spells CASSVGTGLTYEQYF. CDR3 in DNA: TGTGCCAGCAGCGTAGGAACAGGGTTGACCTACGAGCAGTACTTC.

This chain links TRBV9 with TRBJ2-7; D might be TRBD2 (6 bases). CDR3 length: 17 amino acids. The germline V gene encodes CDR1 SGDLS and CDR2 YYNGEE. V gave up 0 bases and J gave up 0 bases, with 16 bases separating them. The CDR3: CASSVATWGETSYEQYF. DNA of the CDR3: TGTGCCAGCAGCGTAGCTACGTGGGGGGAGACCTCCTACGAGCAGTACTTC.

The J gene is TRBJ2-1, the V gene TRBV27, with D tentatively TRBD2 (5 bases). The CDR3 loop spans 14 amino acids. In germline, CDR1 is MNHEY, CDR2 SMNVEV (reference sequence). The V end lost 4 bases, the J end lost 7 bases, and 14 bases lay between the germline ends. CDR3 bases: TGTGCCAGCAGTTCCCTAGCTGGGAGAAATGAGCAGTTCTTC. Translation gives CASSSLAGRNEQFF.

The chain recombines TRBV19 with TRBJ2-1; the match to TRBD2 covers 10 bases. Germline V gives CDR1 LNHDA, CDR2 SQIVND (reference sequence). The CDR3 consists of 15 residues. The J segment lost 4 bases and the V segment lost 4 bases, leaving 4 bases of the junction unmatched. In DNA form, the CDR3 reads TGTGCCAGTAGTACATCTAGCGGGGGTTACAATGAGCAGTTCTTC. It codes for CASSTSSGGYNEQFF.

This clone has more than one count but fewer than ten. V is TRBV2 and J is TRBJ2-5, with TRBD2 matching over 7 bases. Germline V gives CDR1 SNHLY, CDR2 FYNNEI. The CDR3 spans 15 residues. V was clipped by 4 bases and J by 6 bases; unmatched bases: 11. CDR3 sequence: CASSATTSLGQTQYF. In nucleotides, the CDR3 is TGTGCCAGCAGTGCCACGACTAGCTTGGGGCAGACCCAGTACTTC.

This rearrangement joins TRBV10-3 to TRBJ1-3, with D unclear. CDR3 length: 13 residues. Germline V lookup: CDR1 ENHRY, CDR2 SYGVKD. V shed 4 bases and J shed 3 bases, with 7 bases lying between them. The CDR3 DNA sequence: TGTGCCATCAGTGCTACTGGTGGAAACACCATATATTTT. Protein sequence: CAISATGGNTIYF.

As DNA, the CDR3 is TGTGCCAGCACCACCCTCGGTACCGAGCAGTACTTC. This gives the protein CASTTLGTEQYF. The chain couples TRBV7-9 to TRBJ2-7; D gene unclear. This CDR3 spans 12 amino acids. The ends were cut back, 7 bases at V and 6 bases at J, with 13 bases in the middle. Germline CDR1 SEHNR, CDR2 FQNEAQ (reference sequence). Full variable domain (outside the CDR3, taken from reference TRBV7-9 and TRBJ2-7): DTGVSQNPRHKITKRGQNVTFRCDPISEHNRLYWYRQTLGQGPEFLTYFQNEAQLEKSRLLSDRFSAERPKGSFSTLEIQRTEQGDSAMYLCASTTLGTEQYFGPGTRLTVT.

V gene TRBV19 combines with J gene TRBJ2-6, with no clear D. CDR1 is LNHDA, CDR2 SQIVND, per germline (reference sequence). V gave up 1 base and J gave up 0 bases, with 13 bases separating them. The CDR3 totals 18 residues. The DNA for the CDR3 is TGTGCCAGTAGTATAGGGTATCCTATCGACTCTGGGGCCAACGTCCTGACTTTC. This sequence encodes CASSIGYPIDSGANVLTF. Using reference TRBV19 and TRBJ2-6 for the parts outside the CDR3, the full variable domain is DGGITQSPKYLFRKEGQNVTLSCEQNLNHDAMYWYRQDPGQGLRLIYYSQIVNDFQKGDIAEGYSVSREKKESFPLTVTSAQKNPTAFYLCASSIGYPIDSGANVLTFGAGSRLTVL.

V is TRBV9 and J is TRBJ2-1, with a possible D match to TRBD1 (7 bases). CDR1 SGDLS and CDR2 YYNGEE come from the germline V gene. The CDR3 is 17 amino acids. With 0 bases removed from V and 7 bases from J, the gap between germline ends came to 20 bases. The DNA for the CDR3 is TGTGCCAGCAGCGTAGGCAGGGGGGTCGATGTGATTAATGAGCAGTTCTTC. This translates into CASSVGRGVDVINEQFF.

The chain links TRBV7-2 to TRBJ2-3; TRBD2 aligns across 10 bases. The trim removed 1 base at V and 2 bases at J, leaving 3 bases unmatched. Per germline, CDR1 SGHTA and CDR2 FQGNSA. The CDR3 runs to 16 residues. CDR3 DNA: TGTGCCAGCAGCTTAGTGCTAGCGGGAGTCACAGATACGCAGTATTTT. It yields the protein CASSLVLAGVTDTQYF.

The chain joins TRBV7-2 to TRBJ2-1; 7 positions match TRBD2. The J segment lost 2 bases and the V segment lost 3 bases, leaving 7 bases of the junction unmatched. CDR3 length: 16 amino acids. Germline CDR1 and CDR2: SGHTA and FQGNSA. The CDR3 is CASSLSGNPPYNEQFF. For the CDR3, the DNA is TGTGCCAGCAGCTTGAGCGGGAACCCCCCCTACAATGAGCAGTTCTTC. Combining the CDR3 with reference TRBV7-2 and TRBJ2-1 gives the whole variable domain GAGVSQSPSNKVTEKGKDVELRCDPISGHTALYWYRQSLGQGLEFLIYFQGNSAPDKSGLPSDRFSAERTGGSVSTLTIQRTQQEDSAVYLCASSLSGNPPYNEQFFGPGTRLTVL.

This clone was detected only once. The chain joins TRBV13 to TRBJ2-4; weak D call: TRBD1 (5 bases). The germline V gene encodes CDR1 PRHDT and CDR2 FYEKMQ (reference sequence). The CDR3 is 14 amino acids. Trimming pared 4 bases from V and 7 bases from J, leaving 14 bases between. In DNA, the CDR3 is TGTGCCAGCAGCTACCCGACAGATCGGAACATTCAGTACTTC. Translation: CASSYPTDRNIQYF.

This sequence joins TRBV6-5 and TRBJ1-2, with no clear D. The CDR3 consists of 13 residues. Germline loops: CDR1 MNHEY, CDR2 SVGAGI. Trimming took off 6 bases at V and 5 bases at J, with 13 bases between the two ends. The CDR3: CASSRYVGYGYTF. The CDR3 region has the DNA TGTGCCAGCAGCCGTTACGTGGGATATGGCTACACCTTC.

V and J are TRBV7-2 and TRBJ1-5; 12 bases match TRBD1. Unmatched junction bases numbered 10, after V lost 5 bases and J lost 2 bases. Germline CDR1 and CDR2: SGHTA and FQGNSA. This CDR3 is 18 amino acids long. The CDR3 sequence: CASSPGGTGGLGNQPQHF. The CDR3 DNA is TGTGCCAGCAGCCCCGGGGGGACAGGGGGCTTGGGCAATCAGCCCCAGCATTTT.

The V and J genes are TRBV27 and TRBJ2-3; D might be TRBD2 (5 bases). V was shortened by 0 bases and J by 10 bases, with 14 bases between the two germline ends. The CDR3 extends over 14 amino acids. In germline, CDR1 is MNHEY, CDR2 SMNVEV (reference sequence). The CDR3 DNA reads TGTGCCAGCAGTTTATCAGGGAGCGCCAGTCCGCAGTATTTT. As protein: CASSLSGSASPQYF.

The chain uses TRBV2 and TRBJ1-4; possibly TRBD1 for D (5 bases). Trimming left V 6 bases short and J 5 bases short, with 19 bases between. The V gene's germline CDR1 is SNHLY and CDR2 FYNNEI. The CDR3 is 16 amino acids. CDR3 sequence reads: CASRGLTSGLNEKLFF. The CDR3 DNA reads TGTGCCAGCAGAGGCCTTACGTCAGGGCTAAATGAAAAACTGTTTTTT. The whole variable domain, filled in from reference TRBV2 and TRBJ1-4, reads EPEVTQTPSHQVTQMGQEVILRCVPISNHLYFYWYRQILGQKVEFLVSFYNNEISEKSEIFDDQFSVERPDGSNFTLKIRSTKLEDSAMYFCASRGLTSGLNEKLFFGSGTQLSVL.

This chain connects TRBV4-2 to TRBJ2-1, with TRBD2 identical over 11 bases. After removal of 0 bases from V and 7 bases from J, the junction contained 5 bases not matched to a gene. The CDR3 sequence is 16 residues long. Germline-derived CDR1 and CDR2 are LGHNA and YNFKEQ. CDR3: CASSQDLAGGRNEQFF. CDR3 nucleotide sequence: TGTGCCAGCAGCCAAGATCTAGCGGGGGGTCGTAATGAGCAGTTCTTC.

This clone showed up just a few times. J is TRBJ2-5 and V is TRBV7-9; the match to TRBD2 covers 9 bases. CDR3 length: 16 amino acids. V lost 5 bases to trimming and J lost 2 bases; unmatched junction nucleotides: 9. Germline CDR1 and CDR2: SEHNR and FQNEAQ (reference sequence). This chain's CDR3 is CASSREPLAGQETQYF. The CDR3 DNA reads TGTGCCAGCAGCCGAGAGCCCCTAGCGGGACAAGAGACCCAGTACTTC.

The V call is TRBV29-1, the J call TRBJ2-1; D gene uncertain. Germline V gene data show CDR1 as SQVTM and CDR2 as ANQGSEA. This CDR3 has 12 residues. The germline V and J ends were trimmed by 3 bases and 9 bases, with 12 bases remaining between them. The CDR3 nucleotides are TGCAGCGTTGACCTAAACGTGGGTGAGCAGTTCTTC. Its translation: CSVDLNVGEQFF.

The J gene is TRBJ2-7, the V gene TRBV5-6, with a possible D match to TRBD2 (6 bases). V shed 5 bases and J shed 4 bases, with 16 bases lying between them. Germline assignment: CDR1 SGHDT and CDR2 YYEEEE. This CDR3 spans 14 amino acids. CDR3 sequence reads: CASRGGSGPYEQYF. Here the CDR3 DNA reads TGTGCCAGCAGGGGGGGTTCGGGCCCATACGAGCAGTACTTC.